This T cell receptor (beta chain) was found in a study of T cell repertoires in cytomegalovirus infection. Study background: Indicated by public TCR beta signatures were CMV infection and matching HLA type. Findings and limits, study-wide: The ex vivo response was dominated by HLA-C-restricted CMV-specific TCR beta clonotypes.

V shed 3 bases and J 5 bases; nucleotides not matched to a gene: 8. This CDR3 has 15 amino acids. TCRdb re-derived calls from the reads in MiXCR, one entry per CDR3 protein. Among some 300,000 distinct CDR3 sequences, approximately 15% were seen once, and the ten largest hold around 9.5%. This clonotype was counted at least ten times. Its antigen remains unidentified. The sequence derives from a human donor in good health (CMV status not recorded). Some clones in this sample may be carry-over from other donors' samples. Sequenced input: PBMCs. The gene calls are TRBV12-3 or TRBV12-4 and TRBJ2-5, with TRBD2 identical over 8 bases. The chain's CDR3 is CASSFFGGGGETQYF. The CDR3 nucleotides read TGTGCCAGCAGTTTCTTTGGGGGCGGGGGGGAGACCCAGTACTTC.